This TCR beta chain emerged from a study of T cells expressing NK-cell markers. Overall study findings and caveats: About six donors carried dominant NKG2C+ clonotypes that made up about 1.0-7.0% of their CD8+ T cells. Several of the donors also had these clonotypes leading their CD3+CD56-NKG2C+ fraction. HCMV specificity of expanded NKG2C+ T cell clones remained unclear.

TCRdb re-called the 5' RACE reads and shows each CDR3 protein once, DNA omitted. This sample's clone table lists about 370,000 distinct CDR3 sequences. On this clonotype: The antigen is not known.

The CDR3 is 16 amino acids. Germline lookup yields CDR1 SGHDN and CDR2 FVKESK. The genes are TRBV14 and TRBJ2-2. The receptor's source is a woman in her forties or fifties in good health. Sequenced material: blood T cells: a sorted CD56 or NKG2C T cell subset, CD4+ or CD8+ T cells, or bulk PBMC T cells (not recorded which). The chain's CDR3 is CASSQGSALNTGELFF.